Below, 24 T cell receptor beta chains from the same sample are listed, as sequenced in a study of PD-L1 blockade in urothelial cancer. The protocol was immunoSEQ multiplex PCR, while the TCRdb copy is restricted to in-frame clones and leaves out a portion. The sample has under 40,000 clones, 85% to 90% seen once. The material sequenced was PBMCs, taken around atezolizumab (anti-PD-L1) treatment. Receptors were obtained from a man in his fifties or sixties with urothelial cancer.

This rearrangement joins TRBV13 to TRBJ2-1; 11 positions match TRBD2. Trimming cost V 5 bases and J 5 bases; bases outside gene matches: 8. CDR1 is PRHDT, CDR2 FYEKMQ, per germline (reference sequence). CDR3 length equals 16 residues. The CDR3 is CASSPPGTSGHNEQFF. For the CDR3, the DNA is TGTGCCAGCAGCCCCCCCGGGACTAGCGGACACAATGAGCAGTTCTTC.

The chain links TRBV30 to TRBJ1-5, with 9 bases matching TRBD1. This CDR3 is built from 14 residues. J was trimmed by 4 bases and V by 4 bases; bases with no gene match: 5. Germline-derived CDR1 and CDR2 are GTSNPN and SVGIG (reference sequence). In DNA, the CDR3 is TGTGCCTGGAATGCCGGACAGGGGAATCAGCCCCAGCATTTT. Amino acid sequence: CAWNAGQGNQPQHF.

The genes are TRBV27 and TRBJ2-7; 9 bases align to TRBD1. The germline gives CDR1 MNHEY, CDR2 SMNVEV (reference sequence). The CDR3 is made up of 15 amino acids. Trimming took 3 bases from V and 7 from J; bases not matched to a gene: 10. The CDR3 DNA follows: TGTGCCAGCAGTTTCTACCGGGACAGGGTTGGGGAGCAGTACTTC. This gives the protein CASSFYRDRVGEQYF.

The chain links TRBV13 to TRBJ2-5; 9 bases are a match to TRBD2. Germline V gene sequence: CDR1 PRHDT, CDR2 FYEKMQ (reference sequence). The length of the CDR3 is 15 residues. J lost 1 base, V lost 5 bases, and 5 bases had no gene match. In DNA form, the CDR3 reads TGTGCCAGCAGCGGAGGCGGGGGGGCCCAAGAGACCCAGTACTTC. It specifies CASSGGGGAQETQYF.

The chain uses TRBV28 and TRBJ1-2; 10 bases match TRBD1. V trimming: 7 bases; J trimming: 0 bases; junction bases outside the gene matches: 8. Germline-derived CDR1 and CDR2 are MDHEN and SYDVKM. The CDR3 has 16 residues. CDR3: CASTPDRGSPNYGYTF. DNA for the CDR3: TGTGCCAGCACCCCGGACAGGGGGTCACCTAACTATGGCTACACCTTC.

The CDR3: CASSKRTGLSSGNTIYF. CDR3 sequence (DNA): TGTGCCAGCAGTAAACGGACAGGCCTGAGCTCTGGAAACACCATATATTTT. This rearrangement joins TRBV27 to TRBJ1-3, with TRBD1 matching 7 bases. Trimming at V came to 5 bases and at J to 0 bases, leaving 10 bases not matched to a gene. CDR1 and CDR2 from the germline V gene are MNHEY and SMNVEV (reference sequence). The CDR3 sequence is 17 residues long.

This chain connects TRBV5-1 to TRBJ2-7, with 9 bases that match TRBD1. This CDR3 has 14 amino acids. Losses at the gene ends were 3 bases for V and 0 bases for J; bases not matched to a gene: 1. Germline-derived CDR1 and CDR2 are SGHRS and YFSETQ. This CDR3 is CASSSTGGSYEQYF. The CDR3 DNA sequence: TGCGCCAGCAGCTCGACAGGGGGCTCCTACGAGCAGTACTTC.

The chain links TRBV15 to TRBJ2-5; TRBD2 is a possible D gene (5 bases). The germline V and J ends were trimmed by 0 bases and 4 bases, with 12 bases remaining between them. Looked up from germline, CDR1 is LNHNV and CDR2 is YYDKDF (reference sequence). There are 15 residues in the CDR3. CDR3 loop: CATSRDLGVGETQYF. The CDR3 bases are TGTGCCACCAGCAGAGATCTCGGGGTTGGAGAGACCCAGTACTTC.

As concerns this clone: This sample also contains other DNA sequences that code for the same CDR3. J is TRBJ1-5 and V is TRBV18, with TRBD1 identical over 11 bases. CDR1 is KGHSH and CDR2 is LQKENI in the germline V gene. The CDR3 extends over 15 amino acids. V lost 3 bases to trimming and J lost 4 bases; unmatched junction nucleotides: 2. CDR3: CASSPGTGGNQPQHF. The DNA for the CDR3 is TGTGCCAGCTCACCCGGGACAGGGGGGAATCAGCCCCAGCATTTT. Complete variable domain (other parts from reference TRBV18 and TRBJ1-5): NAGVMQNPRHLVRRRGQEARLRCSPMKGHSHVYWYRQLPEEGLKFMVYLQKENIIDESGMPKERFSAEFPKEGPSILRIQQVVRGDSAAYFCASSPGTGGNQPQHFGDGTRLSIL.

As DNA, the CDR3 is TGCAGCGTTGTCCCGGGCGGGAGTTTGGGAGAGCAGTACTTC. Protein sequence: CSVVPGGSLGEQYF. The chain uses TRBV29-1 and TRBJ2-7; 7 nucleotides agree with TRBD2. V dropped 4 bases and J dropped 7; count of bases not matched to a gene: 13. The CDR3 sequence is 14 residues long. The germline V gene encodes CDR1 SQVTM and CDR2 ANQGSEA.

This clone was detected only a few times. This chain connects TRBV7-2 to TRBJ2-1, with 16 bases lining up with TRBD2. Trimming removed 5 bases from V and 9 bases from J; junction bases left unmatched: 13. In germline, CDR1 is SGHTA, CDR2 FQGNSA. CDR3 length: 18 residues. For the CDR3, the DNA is TGTGCCAGCAGCCCCCAAGGTGGGACTAGCGGGAGGGCCGGTGAGCAGTTCTTC. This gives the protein CASSPQGGTSGRAGEQFF. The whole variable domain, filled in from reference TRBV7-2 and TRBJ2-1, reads GAGVSQSPSNKVTEKGKDVELRCDPISGHTALYWYRQSLGQGLEFLIYFQGNSAPDKSGLPSDRFSAERTGGSVSTLTIQRTQQEDSAVYLCASSPQGGTSGRAGEQFFGPGTRLTVL.

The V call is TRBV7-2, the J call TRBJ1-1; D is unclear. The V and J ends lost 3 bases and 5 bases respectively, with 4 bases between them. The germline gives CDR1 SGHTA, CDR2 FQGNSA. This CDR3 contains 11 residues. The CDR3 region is CASSFQTEAFF. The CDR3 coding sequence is TGTGCCAGCAGCTTCCAAACTGAAGCTTTCTTT.

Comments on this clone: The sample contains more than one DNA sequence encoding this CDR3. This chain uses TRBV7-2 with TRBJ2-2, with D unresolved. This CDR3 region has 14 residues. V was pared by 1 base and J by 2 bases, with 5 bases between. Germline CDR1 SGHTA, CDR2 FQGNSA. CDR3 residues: CASSLGLNTGELFF. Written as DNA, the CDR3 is TGTGCCAGCAGCTTAGGTCTCAACACCGGGGAGCTGTTTTTT.

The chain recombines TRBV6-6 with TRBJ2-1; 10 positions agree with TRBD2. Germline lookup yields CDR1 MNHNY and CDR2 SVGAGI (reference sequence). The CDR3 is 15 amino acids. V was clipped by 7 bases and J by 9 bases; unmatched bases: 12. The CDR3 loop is CASNNGLAGDAEQFF. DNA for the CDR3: TGTGCCAGCAACAACGGGCTAGCGGGAGATGCTGAGCAGTTCTTC.

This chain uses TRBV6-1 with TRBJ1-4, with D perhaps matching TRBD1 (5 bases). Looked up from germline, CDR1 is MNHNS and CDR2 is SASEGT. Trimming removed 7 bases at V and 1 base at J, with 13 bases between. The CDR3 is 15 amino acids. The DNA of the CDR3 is TGTGCCAGCACCAGGACATTGGGAACTAATGAAAAACTGTTTTTT. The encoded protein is CASTRTLGTNEKLFF.

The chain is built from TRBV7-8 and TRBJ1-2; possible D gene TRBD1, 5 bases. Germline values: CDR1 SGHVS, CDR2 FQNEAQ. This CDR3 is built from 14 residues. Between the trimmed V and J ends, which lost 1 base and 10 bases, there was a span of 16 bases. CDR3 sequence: CASSLELGPMSYTF. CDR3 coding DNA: TGTGCCAGCAGCTTAGAGCTGGGGCCAATGTCCTACACCTTC.

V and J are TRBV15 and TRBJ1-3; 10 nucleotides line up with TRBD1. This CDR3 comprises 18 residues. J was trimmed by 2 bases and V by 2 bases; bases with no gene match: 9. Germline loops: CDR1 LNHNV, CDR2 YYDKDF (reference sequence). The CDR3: CATSRKLRQGATGNTIYF. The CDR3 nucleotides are TGTGCCACCAGCAGAAAACTACGACAGGGGGCCACTGGAAACACCATATATTTT.

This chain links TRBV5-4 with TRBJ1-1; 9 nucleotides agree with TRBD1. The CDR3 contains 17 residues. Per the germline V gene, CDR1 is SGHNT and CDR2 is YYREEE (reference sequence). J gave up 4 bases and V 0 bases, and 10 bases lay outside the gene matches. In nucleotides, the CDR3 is TGTGCCAGCAGCTTGGACAGGGGGCGAAGGTATTCCACTGAAGCTTTCTTT. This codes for CASSLDRGRRYSTEAFF.

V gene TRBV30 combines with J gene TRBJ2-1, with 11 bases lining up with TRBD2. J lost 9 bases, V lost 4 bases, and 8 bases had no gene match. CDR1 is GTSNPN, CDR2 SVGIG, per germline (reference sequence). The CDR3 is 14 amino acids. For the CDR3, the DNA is TGTGCCTGGACTGAACTAGCGGGGGCGGGTGAGCAGTTCTTC. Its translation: CAWTELAGAGEQFF.

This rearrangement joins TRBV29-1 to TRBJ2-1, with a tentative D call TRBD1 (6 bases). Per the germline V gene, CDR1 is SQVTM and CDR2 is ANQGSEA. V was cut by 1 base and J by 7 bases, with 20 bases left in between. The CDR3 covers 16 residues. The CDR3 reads CSVEGTVSLFGNEQFF. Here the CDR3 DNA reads TGCAGCGTTGAAGGGACAGTCTCTCTTTTTGGGAATGAGCAGTTCTTC.

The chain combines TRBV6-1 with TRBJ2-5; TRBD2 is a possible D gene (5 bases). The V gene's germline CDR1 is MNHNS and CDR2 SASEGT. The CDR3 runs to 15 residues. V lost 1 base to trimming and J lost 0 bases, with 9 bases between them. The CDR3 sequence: CASSEDRGNQETQYF. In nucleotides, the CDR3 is TGTGCCAGCAGTGAAGACCGGGGAAACCAAGAGACCCAGTACTTC.

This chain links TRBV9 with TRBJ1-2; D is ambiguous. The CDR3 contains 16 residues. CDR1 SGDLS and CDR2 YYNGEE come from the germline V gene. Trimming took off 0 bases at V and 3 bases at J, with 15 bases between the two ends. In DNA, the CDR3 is TGTGCCAGCAGCGTAGGGCCCTATGAGGGCGACTATGGCTACACCTTC. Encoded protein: CASSVGPYEGDYGYTF.

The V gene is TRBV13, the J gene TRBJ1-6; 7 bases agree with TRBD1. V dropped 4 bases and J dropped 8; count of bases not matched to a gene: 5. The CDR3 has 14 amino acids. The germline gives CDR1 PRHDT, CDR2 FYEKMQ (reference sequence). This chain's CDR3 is CASSSRGSDSPLHF. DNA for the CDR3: TGTGCCAGCAGCTCCAGGGGGTCGGATTCACCCCTCCACTTT.

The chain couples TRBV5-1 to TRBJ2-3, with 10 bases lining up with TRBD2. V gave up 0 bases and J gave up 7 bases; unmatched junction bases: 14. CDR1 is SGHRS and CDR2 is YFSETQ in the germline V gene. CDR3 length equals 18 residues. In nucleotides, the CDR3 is TGCGCCAGCAGCTTGGGGGGCCAGGGGCTAGCGGGGGAAAATACGCAGTATTTT. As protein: CASSLGGQGLAGENTQYF.